This TCR beta chain originates from a study of metastatic and nonmetastatic thyroid tumors. Looking at the study overall: Malignant and benign thyroid patients had repertoires compared in peripheral blood and tumor or nodule tissue. Overall study results and limits: Versus benign nodules, malignant thyroid tumors reportedly had significantly higher TCR beta diversity, in blood and tumor.

Thyroid surgery was performed in patients who had received no treatment beforehand. As processed by the authors: For papillary thyroid cancer, a distant-metastasis classifier was constructed from CDR3 differences observed across clinicopathological groups. TCRdb ran MiXCR on the PCR reads. TCRdb's processing, not the study's, gives the V and J calls here. Of thousands of clones listed, about 26% are singletons. For this clone: The target antigen is unknown.

J was trimmed by 5 bases and V by 7 bases; bases with no gene match: 12. The CDR3 has 14 amino acids. CDR1 SGHRS and CDR2 YFSETQ come from the germline V gene. The sequenced material came from adjacent normal tissue. This chain connects TRBV5-1 to TRBJ2-7, with 7 bases matching TRBD2. This TCR was recovered from a female donor with papillary thyroid cancer or a benign thyroid nodule (not recorded which). Some clones in this sample may be carry-over from other donors' samples. CDR3 sequence reads: CASCEGGPMNEQYF. The CDR3, as DNA: TGCGCCAGCTGTGAGGGAGGGCCAATGAACGAGCAGTACTTC.